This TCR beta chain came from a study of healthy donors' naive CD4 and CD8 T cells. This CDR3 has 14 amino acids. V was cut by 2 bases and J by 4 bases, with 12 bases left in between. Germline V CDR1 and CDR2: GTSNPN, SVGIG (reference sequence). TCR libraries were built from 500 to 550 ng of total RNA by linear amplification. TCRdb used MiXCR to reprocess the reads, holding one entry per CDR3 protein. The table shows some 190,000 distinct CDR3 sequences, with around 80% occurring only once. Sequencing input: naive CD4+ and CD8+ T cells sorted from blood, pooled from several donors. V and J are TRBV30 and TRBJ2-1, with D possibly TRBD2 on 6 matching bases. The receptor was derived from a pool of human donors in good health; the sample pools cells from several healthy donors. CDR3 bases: TGTGCCTGGAGTTGGGTAGCGGCGTACAATGAGCAGTTCTTC. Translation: CAWSWVAAYNEQFF. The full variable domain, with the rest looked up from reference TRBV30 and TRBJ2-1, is SQTIHQWPATLVQPVGSPLSLECTVEGTSNPNLYWYRQAAGRGLQLLFYSVGIGQISSEVPQNLSASRPQDRQFILSSKKLLLSDSGFYLCAWSWVAAYNEQFFGPGTRLTVL.